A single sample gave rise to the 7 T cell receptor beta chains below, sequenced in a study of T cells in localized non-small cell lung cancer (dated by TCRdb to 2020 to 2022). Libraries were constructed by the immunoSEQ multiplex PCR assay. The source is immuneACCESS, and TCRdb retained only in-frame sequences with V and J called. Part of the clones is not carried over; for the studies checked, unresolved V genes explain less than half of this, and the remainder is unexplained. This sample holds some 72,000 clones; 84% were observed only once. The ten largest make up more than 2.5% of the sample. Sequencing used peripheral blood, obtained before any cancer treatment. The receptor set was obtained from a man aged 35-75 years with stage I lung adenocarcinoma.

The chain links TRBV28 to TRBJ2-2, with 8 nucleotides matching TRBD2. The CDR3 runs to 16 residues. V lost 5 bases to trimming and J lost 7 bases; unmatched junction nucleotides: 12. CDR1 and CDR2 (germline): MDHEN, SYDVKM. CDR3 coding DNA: TGTGCCAGCAGTCCTGGACTAGCTGGTCGTATCGGGGAGCTGTTTTTT. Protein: CASSPGLAGRIGELFF.

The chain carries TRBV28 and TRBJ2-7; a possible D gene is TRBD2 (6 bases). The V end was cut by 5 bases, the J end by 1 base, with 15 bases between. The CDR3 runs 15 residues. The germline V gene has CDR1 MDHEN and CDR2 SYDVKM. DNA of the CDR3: TGTGCCAGCAGTCCCCCGGGGGAGAGTTCCTACGAGCAGTACTTC. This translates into CASSPPGESSYEQYF.

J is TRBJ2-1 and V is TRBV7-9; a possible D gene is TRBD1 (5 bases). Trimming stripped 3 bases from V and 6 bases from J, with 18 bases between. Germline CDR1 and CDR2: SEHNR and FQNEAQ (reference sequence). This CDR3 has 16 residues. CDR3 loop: CASSFSRANTPNEQFF. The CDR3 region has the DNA TGTGCCAGCAGCTTTAGCAGGGCGAATACCCCCAATGAGCAGTTCTTC.

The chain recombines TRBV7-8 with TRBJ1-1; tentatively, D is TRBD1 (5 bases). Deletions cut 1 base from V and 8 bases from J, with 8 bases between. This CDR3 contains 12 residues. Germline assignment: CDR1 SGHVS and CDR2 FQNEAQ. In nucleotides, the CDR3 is TGTGCCAGCAGCTTAGAATGGGGGGAAGCTTTCTTT. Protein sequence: CASSLEWGEAFF.

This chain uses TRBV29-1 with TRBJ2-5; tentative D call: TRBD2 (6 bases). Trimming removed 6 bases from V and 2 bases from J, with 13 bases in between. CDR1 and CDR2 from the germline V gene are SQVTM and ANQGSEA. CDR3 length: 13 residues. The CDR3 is CSVAGTSQETQYF. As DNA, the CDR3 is TGCAGCGTAGCCGGGACTTCTCAAGAGACCCAGTACTTC.

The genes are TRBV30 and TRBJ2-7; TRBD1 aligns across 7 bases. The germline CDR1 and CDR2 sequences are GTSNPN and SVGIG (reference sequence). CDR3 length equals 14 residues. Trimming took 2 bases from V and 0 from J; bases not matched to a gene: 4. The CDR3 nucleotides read TGTGCCTGGAGTAAACAGGGGCTCTCCTACGAGCAGTACTTC. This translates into CAWSKQGLSYEQYF.

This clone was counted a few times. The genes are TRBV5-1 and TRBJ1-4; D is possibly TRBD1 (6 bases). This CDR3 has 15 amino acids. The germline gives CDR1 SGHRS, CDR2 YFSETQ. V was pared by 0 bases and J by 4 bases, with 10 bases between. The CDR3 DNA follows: TGCGCCAGCAGCTTGGGGACAGAACTTAATGAAAAACTGTTTTTT. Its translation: CASSLGTELNEKLFF.